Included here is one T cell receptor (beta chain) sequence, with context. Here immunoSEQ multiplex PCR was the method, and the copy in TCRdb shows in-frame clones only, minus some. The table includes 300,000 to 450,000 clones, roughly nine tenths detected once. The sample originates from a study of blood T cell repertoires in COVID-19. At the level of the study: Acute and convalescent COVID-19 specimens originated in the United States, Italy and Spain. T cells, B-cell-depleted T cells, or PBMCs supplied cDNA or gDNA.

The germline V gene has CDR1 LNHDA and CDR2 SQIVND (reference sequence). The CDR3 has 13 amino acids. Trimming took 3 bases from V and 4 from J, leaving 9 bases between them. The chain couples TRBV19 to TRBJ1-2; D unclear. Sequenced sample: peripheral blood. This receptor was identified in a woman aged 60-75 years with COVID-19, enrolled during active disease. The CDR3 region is CASSIYSSYGYTF. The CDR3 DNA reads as TGTGCCAGTAGTATCTACTCGTCCTATGGCTACACCTTC.